This is a list of T cell receptor beta chains from one sample in a study of T cells in Graves' hyperthyroidism and ophthalmopathy. TCRdb itself ran the multiplex PCR reads through MiXCR, one entry per CDR3 protein. Of 610,000 or so distinct CDR3 sequences listed, approximately 44% are singletons. Sequencing input: peripheral blood or thyroid tissue (not recorded which). All receptors come from a woman aged 18-35 years with Graves' hyperthyroidism. Each CDR3 is given with its conserved first and last residue.

v_call: TRBV4-1
j_call: TRBJ1-2
cdr3_aa: CASSQDPGTGGRGYTF

v_call: TRBV7-9
j_call: TRBJ1-2
cdr3_aa: CASSLARGRGNYGYTF

v_call: TRBV25-1
j_call: TRBJ2-5
cdr3_aa: CASTSKTSGRETQYF

v_call: TRBV2
j_call: TRBJ1-2
cdr3_aa: CASSESNYGYTF

v_call: TRBV5-1
j_call: NA
cdr3_aa: CASSKGGSWTDTQYF

v_call: TRBV6-6
j_call: TRBJ1-2
cdr3_aa: CASSYESMYTF

v_call: TRBV2
j_call: TRBJ2-7
cdr3_aa: CASRTPLRQGWEQYF

v_call: TRBV9
j_call: TRBJ2-7
cdr3_aa: CASSVAGVGDEQYF

v_call: TRBV5-5
j_call: TRBJ1-5
cdr3_aa: CASSLTGQERQPQHF

v_call: TRBV7-2
j_call: TRBJ1-1
cdr3_aa: CASSPSRVSNTEAFF

v_call: TRBV2
j_call: TRBJ1-6
cdr3_aa: CASSERTGGGSPLHF

v_call: TRBV7-9
j_call: TRBJ1-6
cdr3_aa: CAAGNRHNSPLHF

v_call: TRBV20-1
j_call: TRBJ1-3
cdr3_aa: CSAGTGGVGNTIYF

v_call: TRBV7-2
j_call: TRBJ2-5
cdr3_aa: CASSLGGYQETQYF

v_call: TRBV2
j_call: TRBJ2-3
cdr3_aa: CASSVNGLADLTDTQYF

v_call: TRBV14
j_call: TRBJ2-1
cdr3_aa: CASSRIMTEQFF

v_call: TRBV7-8
j_call: TRBJ2-1
cdr3_aa: CASSQRQVGNEQFF

v_call: TRBV7-9
j_call: TRBJ1-1
cdr3_aa: CASSPPLLPGAEGEAFF

v_call: TRBV29-1
j_call: TRBJ2-7
cdr3_aa: CSVTGQGQIYEQYF

v_call: TRBV2
j_call: TRBJ2-1
cdr3_aa: CASTSSGQVINEQFF

v_call: TRBV29-1
j_call: TRBJ1-1
cdr3_aa: CSVRAGLTEAFF

v_call: TRBV9
j_call: TRBJ2-7
cdr3_aa: CASSVAPSVGAVRYEQYF

v_call: TRBV2
j_call: NA
cdr3_aa: CASNEDNEQFF

v_call: TRBV7-2
j_call: TRBJ2-7
cdr3_aa: CASSLIRDLRYEQYF

v_call: TRBV29-1
j_call: TRBJ2-7
cdr3_aa: CSYSGLAGETTYEQYF

v_call: TRBV19
j_call: TRBJ2-7
cdr3_aa: CASSTPTAEQYF

v_call: TRBV5-8
j_call: TRBJ1-2
cdr3_aa: CASSFAGDYGYTF

v_call: TRBV29-1
j_call: TRBJ2-7
cdr3_aa: CSVVSGTFGEQYF

v_call: TRBV7-9
j_call: TRBJ2-5
cdr3_aa: CASSSGLDTQYF

v_call: TRBV12-3/TRBV12-4
j_call: TRBJ1-2
cdr3_aa: CASSLTETGRGYTF

v_call: TRBV7-9
j_call: TRBJ1-2
cdr3_aa: CASSPGQAPYGYTF

v_call: TRBV7-9
j_call: TRBJ2-7
cdr3_aa: CASSPTGLGGNEQYF

v_call: TRBV18
j_call: TRBJ1-2
cdr3_aa: CASSPRDRLGYTF

v_call: TRBV2
j_call: TRBJ2-7
cdr3_aa: CASSYRGGQSSYEQYF

v_call: TRBV10-3
j_call: TRBJ1-5
cdr3_aa: CAISEPGSNQPQHF

v_call: TRBV11-2
j_call: TRBJ1-1
cdr3_aa: CASSSAGLRREAFF

v_call: TRBV2
j_call: TRBJ1-1
cdr3_aa: CATHRANTEAFF

v_call: TRBV5-1
j_call: TRBJ2-1
cdr3_aa: CASSLAVAVSYNEQFF

v_call: TRBV7-2
j_call: TRBJ2-5
cdr3_aa: CASSLAGHPQETQYF

v_call: TRBV7-2
j_call: TRBJ2-5
cdr3_aa: CASSFPGSLKFF

v_call: TRBV11-1
j_call: TRBJ2-7
cdr3_aa: CASSLGHGLYEQYF

v_call: TRBV29-1
j_call: TRBJ1-1
cdr3_aa: CSVGQGLTEAFF

v_call: TRBV4-2
j_call: TRBJ2-7
cdr3_aa: CASSQGYLAGGGEQYF

v_call: TRBV19
j_call: TRBJ2-6
cdr3_aa: CASSLSVMGGSGANVLTF

v_call: TRBV5-5
j_call: TRBJ2-5
cdr3_aa: CASSTGGGDGTQYF

v_call: TRBV19
j_call: TRBJ1-1
cdr3_aa: CASTPDRLNTEAFF

v_call: TRBV6-5
j_call: TRBJ1-3
cdr3_aa: CASSKTGSGNTIYF

v_call: TRBV5-4
j_call: TRBJ2-5
cdr3_aa: CASSLEGRGGETQYF

v_call: TRBV7-8
j_call: TRBJ2-7
cdr3_aa: CASSFRDTGTEYF

v_call: TRBV24-1
j_call: TRBJ2-2
cdr3_aa: CATSTLRGENTGELFF

v_call: TRBV7-2
j_call: TRBJ2-7
cdr3_aa: CASSLRGSHNEQYF

v_call: TRBV7-9
j_call: TRBJ2-1
cdr3_aa: CASSLMSFSYNEQFF

v_call: TRBV5-6
j_call: TRBJ1-5
cdr3_aa: CASLSDQPQHF

v_call: TRBV7-2
j_call: TRBJ2-3
cdr3_aa: CASSFNRLAGVTDTQYF

v_call: TRBV7-9
j_call: TRBJ2-7
cdr3_aa: CASSSPQIGVGEYF

v_call: TRBV7-9
j_call: TRBJ1-3
cdr3_aa: CASSHSERGLRDTIYF

v_call: TRBV29-1
j_call: TRBJ2-7
cdr3_aa: CSVGQSFPYEQYF

v_call: TRBV29-1
j_call: TRBJ1-2
cdr3_aa: CSLGLTGDYGYTF

v_call: TRBV19
j_call: TRBJ1-6
cdr3_aa: CASSSTGDSPLHF